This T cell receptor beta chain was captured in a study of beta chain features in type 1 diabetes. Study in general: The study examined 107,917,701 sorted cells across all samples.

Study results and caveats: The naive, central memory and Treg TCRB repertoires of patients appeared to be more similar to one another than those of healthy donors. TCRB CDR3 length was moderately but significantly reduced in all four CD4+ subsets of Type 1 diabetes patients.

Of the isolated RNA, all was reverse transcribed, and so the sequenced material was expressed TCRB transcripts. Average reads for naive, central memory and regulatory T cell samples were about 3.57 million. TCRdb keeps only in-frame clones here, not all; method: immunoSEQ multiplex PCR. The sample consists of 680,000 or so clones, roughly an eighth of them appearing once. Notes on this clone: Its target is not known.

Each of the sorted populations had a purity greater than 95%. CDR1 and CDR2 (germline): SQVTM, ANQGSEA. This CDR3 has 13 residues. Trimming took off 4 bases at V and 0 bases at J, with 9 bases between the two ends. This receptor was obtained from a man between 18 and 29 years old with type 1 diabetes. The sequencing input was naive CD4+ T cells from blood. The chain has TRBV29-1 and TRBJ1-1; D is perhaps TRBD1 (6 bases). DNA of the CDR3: TGCAGCGTTGGGCGGACAGTGAACACTGAAGCTTTCTTT. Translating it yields CSVGRTVNTEAFF.